The next 10 T cell receptor beta chains were all read from a single sample in a study of blood T cell repertoires in COVID-19. The repertoire was sequenced with immunoSEQ multiplex PCR; TCRdb's copy has only in-frame clones and lacks some. The sample records 200,000 or so clones, about 87% being singletons. Sequencing used PBMCs or T cells enriched from blood (not recorded which). The receptors derive from a woman aged 25-40 years who had recovered from COVID-19.

The chain couples TRBV4-2 to TRBJ1-1, with 7 positions matching TRBD1. This CDR3 spans 15 amino acids. The V segment lost 4 bases and the J segment 3 bases; nucleotides outside the gene matches: 8. Looked up from germline, CDR1 is LGHNA and CDR2 is YNFKEQ. The CDR3 sequence is CASSRIQGRYTEAFF. In DNA, the CDR3 is TGTGCCAGCAGCCGAATACAGGGGAGGTACACTGAAGCTTTCTTT.

The V and J genes are TRBV7-3 and TRBJ1-1; no clear D. With 5 bases removed from V and 1 base from J, the gap between germline ends came to 11 bases. This CDR3 contains 14 residues. Germline-derived CDR1 and CDR2 are SGHTA and FQGTGA. The CDR3 DNA reads as TGTGCCAGCAGCCCCCGGGTTGGGAACACTGAAGCTTTCTTT. Translating it yields CASSPRVGNTEAFF. Filled out from reference TRBV7-3 and TRBJ1-1, the complete variable domain reads GAGVSQTPSNKVTEKGKYVELRCDPISGHTALYWYRQSLGQGPEFLIYFQGTGAADDSGLPNDRFFAVRPEGSVSTLKIQRTERGDSAVYLCASSPRVGNTEAFFGQGTRLTVV.

This clone was seen a single time. The chain employs TRBV7-6 and TRBJ1-3; maybe TRBD1 (6 bases). This CDR3 has 16 amino acids. Trimming pared 3 bases from V and 2 bases from J, leaving 14 bases between. CDR1 is SGHVS, CDR2 FNYEAQ, per germline. The CDR3 sequence is CASSFGQSGAGNTIYF. CDR3 DNA sequence: TGTGCCAGCAGCTTTGGACAGTCGGGCGCTGGAAACACCATATATTTT.

The gene calls are TRBV19 and TRBJ2-1, with 8 positions matching TRBD2. The ends lost 3 bases at V and 6 bases at J; junction bases unmatched: 7. CDR3 length: 15 residues. From germline, CDR1 is LNHDA and CDR2 SQIVND (reference sequence). CDR3 DNA sequence: TGTGCCAGTAGTATCGGATCGCGGGGGGTCAATGAGCAGTTCTTC. Translation: CASSIGSRGVNEQFF. The full variable domain, its missing parts supplied by reference TRBV19 and TRBJ2-1, is DGGITQSPKYLFRKEGQNVTLSCEQNLNHDAMYWYRQDPGQGLRLIYYSQIVNDFQKGDIAEGYSVSREKKESFPLTVTSAQKNPTAFYLCASSIGSRGVNEQFFGPGTRLTVL.

The J gene is TRBJ2-7, the V gene TRBV27; D is unclear. Germline V gives CDR1 MNHEY, CDR2 SMNVEV (reference sequence). Trimming removed 4 bases at V and 4 bases at J, with 11 bases between. The CDR3 contains 13 residues. The CDR3: CASSSLEVYEQYF. The CDR3 nucleotides are TGTGCCAGCAGTTCCCTAGAGGTGTACGAGCAGTACTTC.

The chain employs TRBV11-3 and TRBJ2-1, with 8 bases that match TRBD2. V was pared by 4 bases and J by 7 bases, with 3 bases of the junction left unmatched. The CDR3 totals 13 residues. Germline values: CDR1 SGHNT, CDR2 YENEEA. DNA of the CDR3: TGTGCCAGCAGCTACGGGGGGGTAAATGAGCAGTTCTTC. The encoded protein is CASSYGGVNEQFF.

J is TRBJ2-2 and V is TRBV7-8, with D perhaps TRBD2 (6 bases). V was clipped by 7 bases and J by 6 bases, with 18 bases between them. This CDR3 comprises 15 residues. Germline loops: CDR1 SGHVS, CDR2 FQNEAQ. CDR3 in amino acids: CASTPGAGSAGELFF. The DNA for the CDR3 is TGTGCCAGCACCCCAGGCGCGGGGTCGGCCGGGGAGCTGTTTTTT.

This clone has a single count. The chain links TRBV19 to TRBJ1-5; 9 bases agree with TRBD1. Germline V gene sequence: CDR1 LNHDA, CDR2 SQIVND (reference sequence). Trimming cost V 5 bases and J 8 bases; bases outside gene matches: 10. The CDR3 spans 15 residues. CDR3 region: CASSYRNRGQEPQHF. The CDR3 DNA is TGTGCCAGTAGTTACAGGAACAGGGGGCAGGAGCCCCAGCATTTT.

V is TRBV7-2 and J is TRBJ2-2, with 9 bases fitting TRBD1. The junction had 7 bases not matched to a gene; V was cut back by 8 bases and J by 9 bases. This CDR3 has 13 residues. Germline V gives CDR1 SGHTA, CDR2 FQGNSA. As DNA, the CDR3 is TGTGCCAGCGGCGGACAGGGGTCAAGGGAGCTGTTTTTT. This gives the protein CASGGQGSRELFF.

This chain connects TRBV2 to TRBJ2-3, with 9 positions matching TRBD2. The CDR3 length is 16 residues. J lost 2 bases, V lost 2 bases, and 5 bases had no gene match. From germline, CDR1 is SNHLY and CDR2 FYNNEI. CDR3 DNA sequence: TGTGCCAGCAGTGAAAGCGGGGGGTACACCACAGATACGCAGTATTTT. Its protein product is CASSESGGYTTDTQYF.